The sample holds many counts of the clone carrying this T cell receptor beta chain. Trimming removed 4 bases from V and 7 bases from J, with 8 bases in between. CDR3 size: 13 residues. The germline gives CDR1 MGHDK, CDR2 SYGVNS. A single-stranded UMI oligo with SP2 sequence was ligated to cDNA 3' ends. An equimolar mix of RC1.1 and RC1.2 primed the beta chain across TRBC1 and TRBC2. TCRdb used MiXCR to reprocess the UMI-ligation and nested PCR reads, holding one entry per CDR3 protein. Found here are around 35,000 distinct CDR3 sequences, 10% of them singletons; the top ten hold roughly 9.7%. This sample stems from a study of quantifying T cell responses using KT2 cells. Across the whole study: Reverse transcription used primers in the TCR alpha and beta constant regions.

V and J are TRBV25-1 and TRBJ1-6, with D hard to call. The sample taken for sequencing was PBMCs spiked with cells of the T cell clone KT2. The TCR sequence derives from a human donor. The CDR3 spells CASSGMGNSPLHF. Here the CDR3 DNA reads TGTGCCAGCAGTGGAATGGGGAATTCACCCCTCCACTTT. Drawing the rest from reference TRBV25-1 and TRBJ1-6, the complete variable domain is EADIYQTPRYLVIGTGKKITLECSQTMGHDKMYWYQQDPGMELHLIHYSYGVNSTEKGDLSSESTVSRIRTEHFPLTLESARPSHTSQYLCASSGMGNSPLHFGNGTRLTVT.